One and the same sample provided the 24 T cell receptor beta chains below, sequenced in a study of T cell repertoires in cytomegalovirus infection. Using its own MiXCR run on the reads, TCRdb lists one record per CDR3 protein. Found here are some 300,000 distinct CDR3 sequences, roughly a sixth of them singletons; the top ten hold around 12%. Sequencing was carried out using PBMCs. The receptors here all came from a human donor in good health (CMV status not recorded). Some clones in this sample may be carry-over from other donors' samples.

This clonotype was seen many times. The CDR3 nucleotides read TGTGCCAGCACCTGGGGATCTGGGGCTAATGAAAAACTGTTTTTT. Translation: CASTWGSGANEKLFF. The V and J genes are TRBV25-1 and TRBJ1-4; D is undetermined. The germline gives CDR1 MGHDK, CDR2 SYGVNS. V was shortened by 7 bases and J by 3 bases, with 15 bases between the two germline ends. This CDR3 has 15 residues.

The chain couples TRBV6-5 to TRBJ2-1; TRBD1 matches at 8 bases. The J segment lost 5 bases and the V segment lost 6 bases, leaving 9 bases of the junction unmatched. Per germline, CDR1 MNHEY and CDR2 SVGAGI. The CDR3 is 15 residues long. The CDR3 sequence is CASRQQGASNNEQFF. CDR3 DNA: TGTGCCAGCAGGCAGCAGGGGGCGAGCAACAATGAGCAGTTCTTC.

This clonotype was observed at least ten times. The rearrangement uses TRBV12-3 or TRBV12-4 and TRBJ1-5; D not certain. CDR3 length equals 20 residues. Deletions cut 7 bases from V and 0 bases from J, with 28 bases between. The CDR3 DNA follows: TGTGCCAGCACCGCGGGGTTGTGGACCCCCTCCCGTTATAGCAATCAGCCCCAGCATTTT. Translation: CASTAGLWTPSRYSNQPQHF.

As concerns this clonotype: This may be a read error: a much more frequent sequence differs by one nucleotide. V and J are TRBV7-2 and TRBJ2-2; possibly TRBD1 or TRBD2 for D (5 bases each). The CDR3 has 14 residues. The V gene's germline CDR1 is SGHTA and CDR2 FQGNSA. Here the CDR3 reads CASSSQWGTGEMFF. The DNA of the CDR3 is TGTGCCAGCAGCTCGCAGTGGGGCACCGGGGAGATGTTTTTT.

The chain recombines TRBV12-3 or TRBV12-4 with TRBJ1-3, with D perhaps matching TRBD1 (5 bases). The CDR3 sequence is 15 residues long. Trimming cost V 3 bases and J 2 bases, with 11 bases left between them. CDR3 amino acids: CASSLGVGAGNTIYF. As DNA, the CDR3 is TGTGCCAGCAGTTTGGGGGTGGGGGCTGGAAACACCATATATTTT.

This chain links TRBV28 with TRBJ1-1; 7 bases agree with TRBD1. The CDR3 consists of 15 residues. V lost 5 bases to trimming and J lost 5 bases; unmatched junction nucleotides: 11. The V gene's germline CDR1 is MDHEN and CDR2 SYDVKM. This chain's CDR3 is CASSPPDRVSTEAFF. CDR3 DNA sequence: TGTGCCAGCAGTCCCCCCGACAGGGTATCAACTGAAGCTTTCTTT.

The chain recombines TRBV28 with TRBJ2-1; TRBD2 aligns across 7 bases. Germline V gives CDR1 MDHEN, CDR2 SYDVKM. V lost 5 bases to trimming and J lost 4 bases; unmatched junction nucleotides: 5. CDR3 size: 14 residues. CDR3 sequence: CASSQPGGYNEQFF. As DNA, the CDR3 is TGTGCCAGCAGTCAACCGGGGGGATACAATGAGCAGTTCTTC.

This chain joins TRBV12-3 or TRBV12-4 and TRBJ2-6; no definite D call. CDR3 size: 14 residues. The V and J ends lost 5 bases and 2 bases respectively, with 7 bases between them. This chain's CDR3 is CASSQTPGANVLTF. Written as DNA, the CDR3 is TGTGCCAGCAGTCAAACCCCTGGGGCCAACGTCCTGACTTTC.

This clonotype was counted at least ten times. The J gene is TRBJ1-2, the V gene TRBV7-8; the match to TRBD1 covers 7 bases. The J segment lost 0 bases and the V segment lost 5 bases, leaving 6 bases of the junction unmatched. Germline assignment: CDR1 SGHVS and CDR2 FQNEAQ. The CDR3 is 15 residues long. The CDR3 region is CASSQGQEANYGYTF. In nucleotides, the CDR3 is TGTGCCAGCAGCCAAGGACAGGAAGCTAACTATGGCTACACCTTC.

The table lists this clonotype with many counts. The chain recombines TRBV4-3 with TRBJ2-6; D may be TRBD1 (5 bases). Between the trimmed V and J ends, which lost 0 bases and 0 bases, there was a span of 15 bases. CDR3 length: 19 residues. Germline-derived CDR1 and CDR2 are LGHNA and YSLEER. CDR3 sequence (DNA): TGCGCCAGCAGCCAAGATCCTTGGGGCAGGGACTCTGGGGCCAACGTCCTGACTTTC. Amino acids: CASSQDPWGRDSGANVLTF.

Ten or more counts support this clonotype. The chain links TRBV7-2 to TRBJ1-4; 7 positions match TRBD1. CDR3 length: 14 amino acids. The germline V gene has CDR1 SGHTA and CDR2 FQGNSA. V shed 2 bases and J 6 bases; nucleotides not matched to a gene: 3. CDR3 nucleotides: TGTGCCAGCAGCTTATTGGGGACAGATGAAAAACTGTTTTTT. Encoded protein: CASSLLGTDEKLFF.

This clonotype was seen a handful of times. The chain links TRBV7-2 to TRBJ1-3; D is unclear. From germline, CDR1 is SGHTA and CDR2 FQGNSA. Trimming pared 5 bases from V and 0 bases from J, leaving 8 bases between. There are 14 residues in the CDR3. The CDR3 here is CASSPRYSGNTIYF. CDR3 DNA sequence: TGTGCCAGCAGCCCTCGGTACTCTGGAAACACCATATATTTT.

The sample holds a few counts of this clonotype. The chain uses TRBV7-6 and TRBJ1-1; D might be TRBD1 (5 bases). From germline, CDR1 is SGHVS and CDR2 FNYEAQ. V was pared by 8 bases and J by 5 bases, with 6 bases between. CDR3 size: 10 residues. Here the CDR3 DNA reads TGTGCCAGCCAGGGTACTGAAGCTTTCTTT. Translated: CASQGTEAFF.

A few counts support this clonotype. The chain recombines TRBV20-1 with TRBJ1-3; maybe TRBD1 (6 bases). The CDR3 has 13 residues. Trimming stripped 6 bases from V and 3 bases from J, with 12 bases between. Germline lookup yields CDR1 DFQATT and CDR2 SNEGSKA (reference sequence). The CDR3 DNA reads as TGCAGTGCCGGGGGGCGTTTTGGAAACACCATATATTTT. This gives the protein CSAGGRFGNTIYF.

This clonotype was recorded only once. The J gene is TRBJ2-3, the V gene TRBV6-2 or TRBV6-3, with TRBD2 as a possible D gene (6 bases). Trimming took 0 bases from V and 12 from J, leaving 10 bases between them. Germline V lookup: CDR1 MNHEY, CDR2 SVGEGT. This CDR3 contains 12 residues. The CDR3 coding sequence is TGTGCCAGCAGTTACTCGGGGGGTCTTCAGTATTTT. It is translated as CASSYSGGLQYF.

The sample holds a few counts of this clonotype. This sequence joins TRBV2 and TRBJ2-1; TRBD1 matches 10 bases. CDR1 SNHLY and CDR2 FYNNEI come from the germline V gene. The length of the CDR3 is 15 residues. V was pared by 7 bases and J by 7 bases, with 10 bases of the junction left unmatched. The CDR3 nucleotides read TGTGCCAGCACCCAGGGACAGGGGTATGCAAATGAGCAGTTCTTC. Translating gives CASTQGQGYANEQFF.

V usage is TRBV4-3 and J usage is TRBJ2-4; D unresolved. The CDR3 totals 15 residues. The germline V and J ends were trimmed by 0 bases and 3 bases, with 9 bases remaining between them. The germline V gene has CDR1 LGHNA and CDR2 YSLEER. CDR3 residues: CASSQDVTNKNIQYF. CDR3 coding DNA: TGCGCCAGCAGCCAAGACGTGACAAACAAAAACATTCAGTACTTC.

This clonotype was picked up a small number of times. The rearrangement joins TRBV20-1 to TRBJ2-7, with D possibly being TRBD1 or TRBD2 (5 bases each). Trimming cost V 4 bases and J 7 bases, with 20 bases left between them. The germline gives CDR1 DFQATT, CDR2 SNEGSKA (reference sequence). CDR3 length equals 14 residues. Written as DNA, the CDR3 is TGCAGTGCTAAAACCGGGACGCCTCTAAATGAGCAGTACTTC. Protein sequence: CSAKTGTPLNEQYF.

This clonotype was found a few times. The CDR3 loop reads CASSQVVVGGDNEQFF. The CDR3 coding sequence is TGCGCCAGCAGCCAAGTTGTGGTGGGGGGAGACAATGAGCAGTTCTTC. V and J are TRBV4-3 and TRBJ2-1; maybe TRBD2 (6 bases). Germline V gene data show CDR1 as LGHNA and CDR2 as YSLEER. V lost 1 base, J lost 5 bases, and 15 bases lay in between. The CDR3 extends over 16 amino acids.

The sample holds many counts of this clonotype. The rearrangement uses TRBV11-3 and TRBJ2-1; the D is unclear. There are 15 residues in the CDR3. Germline lookup yields CDR1 SGHNT and CDR2 YENEEA. The V and J ends lost 5 bases and 7 bases respectively, with 18 bases between them. CDR3 region: CASSNMPGPSNEQFF. The CDR3 DNA is TGTGCCAGCAGCAATATGCCGGGCCCTTCGAATGAGCAGTTCTTC.

This clonotype was seen at least ten times. V and J are TRBV12-3 or TRBV12-4 and TRBJ1-2; D gene unclear. Trimming stripped 3 bases from V and 4 bases from J, with 15 bases between. The CDR3 is made up of 15 amino acids. The CDR3 DNA follows: TGTGCCAGCAGTTTGGGAGACCAGACACCCTATGGCTACACCTTC. Its protein is CASSLGDQTPYGYTF.

This clonotype was detected many times. V is TRBV6-4 and J is TRBJ1-6; no reliable D call. The germline CDR1 and CDR2 sequences are MRHNA and SNTAGT. V lost 0 bases and J 5 bases, leaving 8 bases between the germline ends. The CDR3 totals 15 residues. In DNA, the CDR3 is TGTGCCAGCAGTGACTCGGCAGAGAATAATTCACCCCTCCACTTT. Protein product: CASSDSAENNSPLHF.

This clonotype was recorded a few times. The chain employs TRBV28 and TRBJ1-3; TRBD1 might be the D (5 bases). The CDR3 is 13 amino acids. The ends were cut back, 3 bases at V and 7 bases at J, with 10 bases in the middle. Germline V lookup: CDR1 MDHEN, CDR2 SYDVKM. CDR3 in DNA: TGTGCCAGCAGTTTGCGGGGGGTGAACACCATATATTTT. This gives the protein CASSLRGVNTIYF.

This clonotype was counted many times. This rearrangement joins TRBV12-3 or TRBV12-4 to TRBJ1-1; perhaps TRBD1 as D (5 bases). The CDR3 covers 14 residues. The V and J ends lost 2 bases and 5 bases respectively, with 12 bases between them. This CDR3 reads CASSLWQGDTEAFF. DNA for the CDR3: TGTGCCAGCAGTTTATGGCAGGGAGATACTGAAGCTTTCTTT.